These 29 T cell receptor beta chains were all obtained from the same sample, sequenced in a study of blood T cell repertoires in COVID-19. Libraries were prepared by immunoSEQ multiplex PCR; TCRdb keeps only in-frame clonotypes and omits some of them. The repertoire holds about 87,000 clones, with roughly 75% as singletons. Sequencing used peripheral blood. These TCRs come from a woman aged 45 to 65 with acute or convalescent COVID-19.

The chain joins TRBV28 to TRBJ1-2, with 8 bases matching TRBD1. V was pared by 6 bases and J by 4 bases, with 1 base of the junction left unmatched. CDR1 MDHEN and CDR2 SYDVKM come from the germline V gene. CDR3 length equals 12 residues. CDR3 nucleotide sequence: TGTGCCAGCAGAGACAGGGGCTATGGCTACACCTTC. It is translated as CASRDRGYGYTF.

The V call is TRBV19, the J call TRBJ1-1, with D hard to call. Germline values: CDR1 LNHDA, CDR2 SQIVND (reference sequence). V lost 7 bases and J 1 base, leaving 16 bases between the germline ends. This CDR3 is 15 amino acids long. The CDR3 DNA is TGTGCCAGTAATTCCGGGGTCGCGAGGAACACTGAAGCTTTCTTT. Amino acids: CASNSGVARNTEAFF. The whole variable domain, filled in from reference TRBV19 and TRBJ1-1, reads DGGITQSPKYLFRKEGQNVTLSCEQNLNHDAMYWYRQDPGQGLRLIYYSQIVNDFQKGDIAEGYSVSREKKESFPLTVTSAQKNPTAFYLCASNSGVARNTEAFFGQGTRLTVV.

This chain joins TRBV30 and TRBJ1-5, with 9 bases lining up with TRBD1. The CDR3 runs to 14 residues. From germline, CDR1 is GTSNPN and CDR2 SVGIG (reference sequence). V lost 5 bases, J lost 6 bases, and 8 bases stayed unmatched. The CDR3 is CAWSSGTGSQPQHF. Written as DNA, the CDR3 is TGTGCCTGGTCCTCCGGGACAGGGAGTCAGCCCCAGCATTTT.

This chain connects TRBV2 to TRBJ2-2; a possible D gene is TRBD1 (6 bases). V lost 8 bases to trimming and J lost 6 bases, with 16 bases between them. Germline values: CDR1 SNHLY, CDR2 FYNNEI. The CDR3 consists of 14 residues. CDR3 in amino acids: CASRRQGYAGELFF. The DNA of the CDR3 is TGTGCCAGCCGTAGGCAGGGGTACGCCGGGGAGCTGTTTTTT.

The V call is TRBV5-5, the J call TRBJ1-2; D may be TRBD1 (6 bases). Per germline, CDR1 SGHKS and CDR2 YYEKEE (reference sequence). CDR3 length: 19 residues. Trimming left V 1 base short and J 2 bases short, with 24 bases between. DNA of the CDR3: TGTGCCAGCAGCTTGAGGGACAACTTCCTCAACTCCCTCAACTATGGCTACACCTTC. Its translation: CASSLRDNFLNSLNYGYTF.

V is TRBV7-2 and J is TRBJ1-1; a possible D gene is TRBD1 (6 bases). The ends were cut back, 2 bases at V and 0 bases at J, with 13 bases in the middle. This CDR3 region has 16 residues. In germline, CDR1 is SGHTA, CDR2 FQGNSA. Written as DNA, the CDR3 is TGTGCCAGCAGCTTATGGGGACACGGTCTGAACACTGAAGCTTTCTTT. Residues: CASSLWGHGLNTEAFF.

The count of this clone is one. J is TRBJ2-5 and V is TRBV11-2; a possible D gene is TRBD2 (6 bases). Germline CDR1 and CDR2: SGHAT and FQNNGV. The CDR3 extends over 14 amino acids. V lost 5 bases and J lost 3, with 13 bases in between. CDR3 sequence: CASSPRDWEETQYF. CDR3 sequence (DNA): TGTGCCAGCAGCCCTCGGGACTGGGAAGAGACCCAGTACTTC.

This clone was seen repeatedly, ten times or more. This chain uses TRBV7-9 with TRBJ1-2; D is possibly TRBD1 (5 bases). This CDR3 region has 18 residues. V lost 5 bases and J lost 1, with 23 bases in between. Per germline, CDR1 SEHNR and CDR2 FQNEAQ (reference sequence). CDR3 nucleotide sequence: TGTGCCAGCAGCCCCCGCGGGGGGGAACTTACCGTTAACTATGGCTACACCTTC. Translation: CASSPRGGELTVNYGYTF.

This chain uses TRBV5-1 with TRBJ1-1; 11 positions match TRBD1. V dropped 4 bases and J dropped 5; count of bases not matched to a gene: 4. Per the germline V gene, CDR1 is SGHRS and CDR2 is YFSETQ. The CDR3 is made up of 14 amino acids. The CDR3: CASSGQGARTEAFF. CDR3 nucleotide sequence: TGCGCCAGCAGCGGACAGGGGGCGCGAACTGAAGCTTTCTTT.

The table lists this clone with a count of one. The chain is built from TRBV7-9 and TRBJ1-2; 7 positions agree with TRBD1. V lost 5 bases to trimming and J lost 3 bases; unmatched junction nucleotides: 9. There are 15 residues in the CDR3. The germline V gene encodes CDR1 SEHNR and CDR2 FQNEAQ (reference sequence). Here the CDR3 reads CASSPRTGIDYGYTF. DNA for the CDR3: TGTGCCAGCAGCCCTAGGACAGGAATAGACTATGGCTACACCTTC.

The V call is TRBV3-1 (or the pseudogene TRBV3-2), the J call TRBJ1-3; TRBD1 aligns across 10 bases. The V gene end was trimmed by 4 bases and the J gene end by 2 bases; junction bases not matched to a gene: 5. This CDR3 is built from 16 residues. In germline, CDR1 is LGHDT, CDR2 YNNKEL (reference sequence). The CDR3 coding sequence is TGTGCCAGCAGCCCCCGCGGGACAGGGGCTGGAAACACCATATATTTT. Its translation is CASSPRGTGAGNTIYF.

The rearrangement joins TRBV4-1 to TRBJ1-2; D is possibly TRBD1 (6 bases). Between the trimmed V and J ends, which lost 0 bases and 8 bases, there was a span of 19 bases. CDR1 is MGHRA, CDR2 YSYEKL, per germline. The CDR3 has 16 amino acids. CDR3 residues: CASSQDMDRSLRGYTF. CDR3 nucleotide sequence: TGCGCCAGCAGCCAAGACATGGACAGAAGCTTGAGAGGCTACACCTTC.

This clone was counted a few times. The J gene is TRBJ1-4, the V gene TRBV30, with D unclear. This CDR3 region has 14 residues. Germline CDR1 and CDR2: GTSNPN and SVGIG (reference sequence). Trimming removed 0 bases from V and 7 bases from J, with 12 bases in between. CDR3 protein: CAWSVEGATEKLFF. The CDR3 DNA follows: TGTGCCTGGAGTGTAGAGGGAGCGACTGAAAAACTGTTTTTT.

This chain links TRBV6-2 or TRBV6-3 with TRBJ1-1, with D unresolved. Trimming stripped 2 bases from V and 1 base from J, with 11 bases between. The CDR3 is made up of 15 amino acids. Germline values: CDR1 MNHEY, CDR2 SVGEGT. DNA for the CDR3: TGTGCCAGCAGTTACCCACCCTACAGGAACACTGAAGCTTTCTTT. This encodes CASSYPPYRNTEAFF.

The CDR3 DNA is TGCGCCAGCAGCTTGGTGACAGGGGGCGGGTACGAGCAGTACTTC. Its protein is CASSLVTGGGYEQYF. The rearrangement uses TRBV5-1 and TRBJ2-7; 10 bases agree with TRBD1. There are 15 residues in the CDR3. The germline V gene has CDR1 SGHRS and CDR2 YFSETQ. The J segment lost 4 bases and the V segment lost 0 bases, leaving 4 bases of the junction unmatched.

The rearrangement uses TRBV7-2 and TRBJ1-5, with 7 nucleotides matching TRBD1. The V segment lost 4 bases and the J segment 3 bases; nucleotides outside the gene matches: 6. The V gene's germline CDR1 is SGHTA and CDR2 FQGNSA. The CDR3 consists of 15 residues. The CDR3, as DNA: TGTGCCAGCAGCTCGCAGGGGGGCCCCAATCAGCCCCAGCATTTT. Translation gives CASSSQGGPNQPQHF.

This clone has just a few counts. The genes are TRBV3-1 (or the pseudogene TRBV3-2) and TRBJ1-2, with no clear D. Germline CDR1 and CDR2: LGHDT and YNNKEL (reference sequence). The V and J ends lost 2 bases and 4 bases respectively, with 14 bases between them. The CDR3 is 15 residues long. The CDR3 loop reads CASSQIAAASYGYTF. Here the CDR3 DNA reads TGTGCCAGCAGCCAAATTGCGGCCGCTTCCTATGGCTACACCTTC.

The chain employs TRBV6-5 and TRBJ1-4, with 8 bases aligning to TRBD1. The CDR3 is 14 residues long. Germline CDR1 is MNHEY and CDR2 is SVGAGI. V shed 2 bases, J shed 6 bases, and the junction held 2 bases outside the gene matches. CDR3 sequence reads: CASSYGTGDEKLFF. The CDR3 DNA reads as TGTGCCAGCAGTTACGGGACAGGAGATGAAAAACTGTTTTTT.

A single count supports this clone. Other DNA variants within this sample encode the same CDR3. The chain has TRBV9 and TRBJ2-5; TRBD2 matches 10 bases. The CDR3 has 15 residues. Germline lookup yields CDR1 SGDLS and CDR2 YYNGEE. V was pared by 0 bases and J by 5 bases, with 4 bases of the junction left unmatched. CDR3 bases: TGTGCCAGCAGCGTAGCTAGCGGGGGAAGGGAGACCCAGTACTTC. Its protein is CASSVASGGRETQYF. Combining the CDR3 with reference TRBV9 and TRBJ2-5 gives the whole variable domain DSGVTQTPKHLITATGQRVTLRCSPRSGDLSVYWYQQSLDQGLQFLIQYYNGEERAKGNILERFSAQQFPDLHSELNLSSLELGDSALYFCASSVASGGRETQYFGPGTRLLVL.

This rearrangement joins TRBV5-1 to TRBJ1-6; D is ambiguous. Trimming pared 0 bases from V and 8 bases from J, leaving 12 bases between. The CDR3 is made up of 15 amino acids. CDR1 and CDR2 (germline): SGHRS, YFSETQ. The CDR3 DNA is TGCGCCAGCAGCTTGGGACGGGAGTGGGATTCACCCCTCCACTTT. Amino acids: CASSLGREWDSPLHF. Supplemented by reference TRBV5-1 and TRBJ1-6, the full variable domain reads KAGVTQTPRYLIKTRGQQVTLSCSPISGHRSVSWYQQTPGQGLQFLFEYFSETQRNKGNFPGRFSGRQFSNSRSEMNVSTLELGDSALYLCASSLGREWDSPLHFGNGTRLTVT.

The chain is built from TRBV2 and TRBJ1-2; no reliable D call. CDR1 SNHLY and CDR2 FYNNEI come from the germline V gene. This CDR3 has 12 amino acids. V was trimmed by 8 bases and J by 2 bases, leaving 9 bases between them. CDR3 coding DNA: TGTGCCAGCTCCGCTATAAACTATGGCTACACCTTC. Translating gives CASSAINYGYTF.

J is TRBJ1-5 and V is TRBV30, with D perhaps TRBD1 (5 bases). The CDR3 runs to 12 residues. Deletions cut 2 bases from V and 7 bases from J, with 9 bases between. CDR1 is GTSNPN, CDR2 SVGIG, per germline (reference sequence). CDR3 amino acids: CAWSKGRQPQHF. Here the CDR3 DNA reads TGTGCCTGGAGTAAGGGGCGGCAGCCCCAGCATTTT. Full variable domain (remainder filled in from reference TRBV30 and TRBJ1-5): SQTIHQWPATLVQPVGSPLSLECTVEGTSNPNLYWYRQAAGRGLQLLFYSVGIGQISSEVPQNLSASRPQDRQFILSSKKLLLSDSGFYLCAWSKGRQPQHFGDGTRLSIL.

The rearrangement uses TRBV30 and TRBJ1-2; D gene ambiguous. There are 12 residues in the CDR3. The germline gives CDR1 GTSNPN, CDR2 SVGIG (reference sequence). V was shortened by 1 base and J by 3 bases, with 6 bases between the two germline ends. The CDR3 is CAWSESDYGYTF. The CDR3 region has the DNA TGTGCCTGGAGTGAGAGCGACTATGGCTACACCTTC.

The chain couples TRBV9 to TRBJ2-5; 11 bases fit TRBD2. This CDR3 has 16 residues. Germline V gene data show CDR1 as SGDLS and CDR2 as YYNGEE. V lost 5 bases to trimming and J lost 2 bases; unmatched junction nucleotides: 8. The CDR3, as DNA: TGTGCCAGCAGTCCTAGCGGGGGGCTCCTTCAAGAGACCCAGTACTTC. This sequence encodes CASSPSGGLLQETQYF.

This rearrangement joins TRBV19 to TRBJ1-5; 7 bases agree with TRBD1. V gave up 7 bases and J gave up 1 base; unmatched junction bases: 4. This CDR3 comprises 14 residues. Germline CDR1 reads LNHDA; CDR2 reads SQIVND (reference sequence). The CDR3 bases are TGTGCCAGTACTCAGGGGGTGAGCAATCAGCCCCAGCATTTT. Amino acid sequence: CASTQGVSNQPQHF.

The V call is TRBV7-2, the J call TRBJ2-7; possible D gene TRBD1, 7 bases. There are 15 residues in the CDR3. From germline, CDR1 is SGHTA and CDR2 FQGNSA. Trimming removed 1 base from V and 3 bases from J, with 13 bases in between. CDR3 region: CASSLGRGQHYEQYF. The CDR3 nucleotides read TGTGCCAGCAGCTTAGGGCGGGGACAGCACTACGAGCAGTACTTC. The full variable domain, with the rest looked up from reference TRBV7-2 and TRBJ2-7, is GAGVSQSPSNKVTEKGKDVELRCDPISGHTALYWYRQSLGQGLEFLIYFQGNSAPDKSGLPSDRFSAERTGGSVSTLTIQRTQQEDSAVYLCASSLGRGQHYEQYFGPGTRLTVT.

This chain joins TRBV7-2 and TRBJ2-3; the D is unclear. The length of the CDR3 is 15 residues. Germline V CDR1 and CDR2: SGHTA, FQGNSA. V lost 2 bases and J lost 1, with 10 bases in between. CDR3 protein: CASSLWREGTDTQYF. CDR3 bases: TGTGCCAGCAGCTTATGGAGAGAGGGCACAGATACGCAGTATTTT. The whole variable domain, remainder taken from reference TRBV7-2 and TRBJ2-3, is GAGVSQSPSNKVTEKGKDVELRCDPISGHTALYWYRQSLGQGLEFLIYFQGNSAPDKSGLPSDRFSAERTGGSVSTLTIQRTQQEDSAVYLCASSLWREGTDTQYFGPGTRLTVL.

This clone was recorded only once. The genes are TRBV7-9 and TRBJ2-5; TRBD1 aligns across 9 bases. The CDR3 has 13 amino acids. CDR1 and CDR2 from the germline V gene are SEHNR and FQNEAQ (reference sequence). J was trimmed by 4 bases and V by 11 bases; bases with no gene match: 8. CDR3 nucleotides: TGTGCCGGACAGGGGACGGGAGGAGAGACCCAGTACTTC. This codes for CAGQGTGGETQYF.

The chain recombines TRBV6-1 with TRBJ1-6; TRBD1 aligns across 8 bases. V dropped 3 bases and J dropped 7; count of bases not matched to a gene: 5. The germline gives CDR1 MNHNS, CDR2 SASEGT. The CDR3 spans 15 residues. CDR3 bases: TGTGCCAGCAGTGATGGGGGACAGGCCAATTCACCCCTCCACTTT. Translating it yields CASSDGGQANSPLHF.